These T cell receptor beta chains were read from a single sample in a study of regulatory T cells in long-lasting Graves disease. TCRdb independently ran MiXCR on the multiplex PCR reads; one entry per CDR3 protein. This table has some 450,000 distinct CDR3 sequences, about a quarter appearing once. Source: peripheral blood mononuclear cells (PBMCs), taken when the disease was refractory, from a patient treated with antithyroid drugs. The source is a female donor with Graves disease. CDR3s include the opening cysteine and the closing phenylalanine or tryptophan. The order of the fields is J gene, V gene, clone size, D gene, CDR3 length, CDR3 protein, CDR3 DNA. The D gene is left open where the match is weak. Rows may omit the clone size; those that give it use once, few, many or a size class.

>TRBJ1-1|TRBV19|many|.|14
CASSIDRVRTEAFF
TGTGCCAGTAGTATAGACAGGGTTAGGACTGAAGCTTTCTTT
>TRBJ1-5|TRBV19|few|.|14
CASTSLGGSQPQHF
TGTGCCAGTACCTCCCTTGGGGGTAGCCAGCCCCAGCATTTT
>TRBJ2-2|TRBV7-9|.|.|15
CASSPGQRNTGELFF
TGTGCCAGCAGCCCGGGACAACGGAACACCGGGGAGCTGTTTTTT
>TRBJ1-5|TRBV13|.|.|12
CASSRGGGPQHF
TGTGCCAGCAGCCGGGGGGGGGGTCCCCAGCATTTT
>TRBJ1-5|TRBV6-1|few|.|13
CASRMEVSQPQHF
TGTGCCAGCAGGATGGAGGTTAGTCAGCCCCAGCATTTT
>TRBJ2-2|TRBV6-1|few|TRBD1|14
CASKGTGRTGELFF
TGTGCCAGCAAGGGGACAGGGCGAACCGGGGAGCTGTTTTTT
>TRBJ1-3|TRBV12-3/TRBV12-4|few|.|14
CASSLSGNGNTIYF
TGTGCCAGCAGTTTGAGTGGGAATGGAAACACCATATATTTT
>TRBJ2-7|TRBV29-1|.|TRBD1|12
CSAETGTYEQYF
TGCAGCGCCGAGACAGGGACCTACGAGCAGTACTTC
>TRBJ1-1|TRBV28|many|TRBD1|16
CASSPSTGMMNTEAFF
TGTGCCAGCAGTCCCTCGACAGGGATGATGAACACTGAAGCTTTCTTT
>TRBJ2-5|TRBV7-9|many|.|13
CASSATIAETQYF
TGTGCCAGCAGCGCCACGATCGCAGAGACCCAGTACTTC
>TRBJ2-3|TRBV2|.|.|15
CATKMKRDTLDTQYF
TGTGCCACCAAAATGAAGCGGGACACCCTAGATACGCAGTATTTT
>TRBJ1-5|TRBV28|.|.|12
CASSPFNQPQHF
TGTGCCAGCAGCCCCTTCAATCAGCCCCAGCATTTT
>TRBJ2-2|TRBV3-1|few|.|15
CASSQDITGTGELFF
TGTGCCAGCAGCCAAGACATAACCGGCACCGGGGAGCTGTTTTTT
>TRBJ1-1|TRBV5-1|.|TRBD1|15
CASSLRQDRATEAFF
TGCGCCAGCAGCCTCCGCCAGGACAGGGCCACTGAAGCTTTCTTT
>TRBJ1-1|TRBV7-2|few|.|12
CASSPRLFEAFF
TGTGCCAGCAGCCCCCGCCTCTTTGAAGCTTTCTTT
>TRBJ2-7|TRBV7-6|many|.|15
CASSLRRELPYEQYF
TGTGCCAGCAGCTTAAGGAGGGAGCTGCCCTACGAGCAGTACTTC
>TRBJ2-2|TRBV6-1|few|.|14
CASSGQKNTGELFF
TGTGCCAGCAGTGGGCAGAAGAACACCGGGGAGCTGTTTTTT
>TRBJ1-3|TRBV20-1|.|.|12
CSARGQSDTIYF
TGCAGTGCTAGAGGACAGTCAGACACCATATATTTT
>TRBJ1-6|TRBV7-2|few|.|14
CASSIKGSTSPLHF
TGTGCCAGCAGCATAAAAGGGAGTACTTCACCCCTCCACTTT
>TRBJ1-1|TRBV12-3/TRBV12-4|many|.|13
CASTQRLNTEAFF
TGCGCCAGCACCCAGAGGCTGAACACTGAAGCTTTCTTT
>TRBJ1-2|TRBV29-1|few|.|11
CSVVRAYGYTF
TGCAGCGTTGTCAGGGCCTATGGCTACACCTTC
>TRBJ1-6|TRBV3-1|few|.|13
CASSQAGHSPLHF
TGTGCCAGCAGCCAAGCGGGGCACTCACCCCTCCACTTT
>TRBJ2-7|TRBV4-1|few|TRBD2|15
CASSQASGRPYEQYF
TGTGCCAGCAGCCAAGCTAGCGGGAGGCCCTACGAGCAGTACTTC
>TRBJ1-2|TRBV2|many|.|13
CANPSGRDYGYTF
TGTGCCAACCCCTCCGGACGGGACTATGGCTACACCTTC
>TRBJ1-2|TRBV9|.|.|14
CASSVGRERMGYTF
TGTGCCAGCAGCGTGGGCAGAGAGAGGATGGGCTACACCTTC
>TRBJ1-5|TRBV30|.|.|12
CAWSGRGQPQHF
TGTGCCTGGTCGGGTCGCGGTCAGCCCCAGCATTTT
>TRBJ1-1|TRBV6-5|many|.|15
CASSYSLAGNTEAFF
TGTGCCAGCAGTTACAGTCTTGCCGGGAACACTGAAGCTTTCTTT
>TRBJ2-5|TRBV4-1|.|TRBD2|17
CASSQDGGDRPQETQYF
TGCGCCAGCAGCCAAGATGGGGGGGACCGGCCACAAGAGACCCAGTACTTC
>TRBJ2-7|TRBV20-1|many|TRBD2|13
CSAGLAGGYEQYF
TGCAGTGCTGGATTAGCGGGAGGTTACGAGCAGTACTTC
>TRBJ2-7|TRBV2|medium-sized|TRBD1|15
CASSEGYRGFYEQYF
TGTGCCAGCAGTGAAGGGTACAGGGGTTTCTACGAGCAGTACTTC
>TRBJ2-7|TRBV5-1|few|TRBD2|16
CASSPSIAGASYEQYF
TGCGCCAGCAGTCCCTCGATAGCGGGAGCCTCCTACGAGCAGTACTTC
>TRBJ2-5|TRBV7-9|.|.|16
CASSSILRGNQETQYF
TGTGCCAGCAGCTCTATTCTACGGGGGAACCAAGAGACCCAGTACTTC
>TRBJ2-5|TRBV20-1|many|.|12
CSAKLAPETQYF
TGCAGTGCTAAACTAGCCCCAGAGACCCAGTACTTC
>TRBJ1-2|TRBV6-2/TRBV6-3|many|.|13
CASSPTGAYGYTF
TGTGCCAGCAGCCCCACAGGCGCCTATGGCTACACCTTC
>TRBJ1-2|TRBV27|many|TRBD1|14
CASSFRTGGNGYTF
TGTGCCAGCAGTTTTCGGACAGGGGGCAATGGCTACACCTTC
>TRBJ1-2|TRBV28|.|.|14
CASSLPRTAYGYTF
TGTGCCAGCAGTTTGCCCAGGACGGCCTATGGCTACACCTTC
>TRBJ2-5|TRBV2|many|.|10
CASARNPAVF
TGTGCCTCAGCACGGAACCCCGCGGTCTTC
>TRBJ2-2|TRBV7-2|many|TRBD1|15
CASSLRGPNTGELFF
TGTGCCAGCAGCTTGAGGGGGCCGAACACCGGGGAGCTGTTTTTT
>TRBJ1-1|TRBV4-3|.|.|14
CASSQGDWGPEAFF
TGCGCCAGCAGCCAAGGGGACTGGGGACCTGAAGCTTTCTTT
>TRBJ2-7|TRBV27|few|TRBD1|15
CASSLSVQTGYEQYF
TGTGCCAGCAGTTTATCAGTACAGACAGGGTACGAGCAGTACTTC
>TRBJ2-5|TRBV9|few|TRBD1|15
CASSPRDRAGETQYF
TGTGCCAGCAGCCCCCGGGACAGGGCAGGGGAGACCCAGTACTTC
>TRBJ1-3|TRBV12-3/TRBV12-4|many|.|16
CASSNGRGSSGNTIYF
TGTGCCAGCAGTAATGGCAGAGGATCCTCTGGAAACACCATATATTTT
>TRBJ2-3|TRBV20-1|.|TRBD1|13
CSASDRDVNTQYF
TGCAGTGCCTCGGACAGGGACGTCAATACGCAGTATTTT
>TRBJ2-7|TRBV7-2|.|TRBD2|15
CASSFDSGRGCEQYF
TGTGCCAGCAGCTTTGATAGCGGGAGGGGCTGCGAGCAGTACTTC
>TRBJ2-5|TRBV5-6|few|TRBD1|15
CASSLVFRGLETQYF
TGTGCCAGCAGCTTGGTGTTCAGGGGGCTAGAGACCCAGTACTTC
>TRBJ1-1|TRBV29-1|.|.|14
CSTVAVYMNTEAFF
TGCAGCACAGTGGCCGTTTACATGAACACTGAAGCTTTCTTT
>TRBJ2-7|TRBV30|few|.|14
CAWSKIETTYEQYF
TGTGCCTGGAGCAAGATCGAGACCACCTACGAGCAGTACTTC
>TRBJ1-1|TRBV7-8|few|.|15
CASSPPAGGAREAFF
TGTGCCAGCAGCCCACCGGCTGGAGGGGCCCGTGAAGCTTTCTTT
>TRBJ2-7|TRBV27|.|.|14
CASSPLGASYEQYF
TGTGCCAGCAGTCCGCTCGGGGCCTCCTACGAGCAGTACTTC
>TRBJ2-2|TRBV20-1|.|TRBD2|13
CSARTSGIGELFF
TGCAGTGCTAGAACTAGCGGGATCGGGGAGCTGTTTTTT
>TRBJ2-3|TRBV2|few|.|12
CASEPPRDTQYF
TGTGCCAGCGAGCCCCCTAGAGATACGCAGTATTTT
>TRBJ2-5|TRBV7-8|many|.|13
CASSLHSLETQYF
TGTGCCAGCAGCTTACATAGCTTGGAGACCCAGTACTTC
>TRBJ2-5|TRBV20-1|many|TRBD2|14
CSAWVASGQETQYF
TGCAGTGCTTGGGTGGCTAGCGGGCAAGAGACCCAGTACTTC